A single sample gave rise to the 31 T cell receptor beta chains below, sequenced in a study of regulatory T cells in long-lasting Graves disease. Stated time point: newly diagnosed GD, antithyroid drugs for less than 3 months. RNA isolated from PBMCs was used to make the TCR library. The authors built TCR beta libraries using iRepertoire HTBI primers and Arm-PCR of CDR3 regions. Via MiXCR, TCRdb re-called the multiplex PCR reads, giving one row per CDR3 protein. The sample records over 500,000 distinct CDR3 sequences, 16% being singletons. This sample was shared with a second study, whose subject was T cells in Graves' hyperthyroidism and ophthalmopathy.

The sample here was peripheral blood mononuclear cells (PBMCs), taken at new diagnosis, from a patient treated with antithyroid drugs. Receptor source: a woman under 40 with Graves disease.

The chain is built from TRBV5-5 and TRBJ1-4, with 9 positions matching TRBD1. Germline CDR1 and CDR2: SGHKS and YYEKEE (reference sequence). V dropped 2 bases and J dropped 1; count of bases not matched to a gene: 6. CDR3 length: 17 amino acids. The CDR3 region is CASSFRQGGQTNEKLFF. As DNA, the CDR3 is TGTGCCAGCAGCTTCCGACAGGGGGGGCAAACTAATGAAAAACTGTTTTTT. Full variable domain (rest looked up from reference TRBV5-5 and TRBJ1-4): DAGVTQSPTHLIKTRGQQVTLRCSPISGHKSVSWYQQVLGQGPQFIFQYYEKEERGRGNFPDRFSARQFPNYSSELNVNALLLGDSALYLCASSFRQGGQTNEKLFFGSGTQLSVL.

The chain is built from TRBV9 and TRBJ1-1; unclear D gene. Germline lookup yields CDR1 SGDLS and CDR2 YYNGEE. With 2 bases removed from V and 0 bases from J, the gap between germline ends came to 14 bases. CDR3 length equals 16 residues. CDR3 bases: TGTGCCAGCAGCGTCGGTATTCAAGGCTTGAACACTGAAGCTTTCTTT. Translating it yields CASSVGIQGLNTEAFF. Filled out from reference TRBV9 and TRBJ1-1, the complete variable domain reads DSGVTQTPKHLITATGQRVTLRCSPRSGDLSVYWYQQSLDQGLQFLIQYYNGEERAKGNILERFSAQQFPDLHSELNLSSLELGDSALYFCASSVGIQGLNTEAFFGQGTRLTVV.

This clonotype appeared a few times. This chain uses TRBV3-1 with TRBJ1-2; D is possibly TRBD1 (6 bases). Germline CDR1 and CDR2: LGHDT and YNNKEL (reference sequence). Trimming cost V 4 bases and J 7 bases, with 19 bases left between them. The CDR3 length is 15 residues. Here the CDR3 reads CASSLSSTGPGGYTF. The CDR3 nucleotides are TGTGCCAGCAGCCTCAGTTCGACAGGCCCCGGTGGCTACACCTTC.

This clonotype was seen more than once but under ten times. The rearrangement joins TRBV11-2 to TRBJ1-3, with D maybe TRBD1 (6 bases). The CDR3 has 14 amino acids. V lost 4 bases to trimming and J lost 2 bases, with 9 bases between them. Germline CDR1 and CDR2: SGHAT and FQNNGV. DNA for the CDR3: TGTGCCAGCAGCTGGGGGCAAACTGGAAACACCATATATTTT. Amino acid sequence: CASSWGQTGNTIYF.

The chain is built from TRBV7-3 and TRBJ2-2; the D gene is possibly TRBD1 (5 bases). Germline V gene data show CDR1 as SGHTA and CDR2 as FQGTGA. The CDR3 extends over 14 amino acids. V was trimmed by 6 bases and J by 1 base, leaving 9 bases between them. CDR3 coding DNA: TGTGCCAGCAGATTTGACAGGAACACCGGGGAGCTGTTTTTT. Its protein is CASRFDRNTGELFF.

Of note for this clonotype: One end of the junction is discordant with germline, which a read error may explain. V and J are TRBV3-1 and TRBJ2-1; D may be TRBD2 (5 bases). The CDR3 runs 16 residues. Germline CDR1 and CDR2: LGHDT and YNNKEL (reference sequence). CDR3 protein: CASSQGRTRVYNQQFF. CDR3 nucleotide sequence: TGTGCCAGCAGCCAAGGGAGGACTCGCGTGTACAATCAGCAGTTCTTC.

The chain is built from TRBV6-1 and TRBJ1-1; maybe TRBD1 (5 bases). The V end lost 6 bases, the J end lost 1 base, and 15 bases lay between the germline ends. Germline V lookup: CDR1 MNHNS, CDR2 SASEGT. The CDR3 extends over 15 amino acids. CDR3 nucleotide sequence: TGTGCCAGCAGACCTATGGGACGGGGGAACACTGAAGCTTTCTTT. Protein sequence: CASRPMGRGNTEAFF.

V usage is TRBV18 and J usage is TRBJ2-3; D might be TRBD1 (5 bases). Trimming took off 3 bases at V and 1 base at J, with 14 bases between the two ends. The CDR3 covers 16 residues. CDR1 and CDR2 (germline): KGHSH, LQKENI. This CDR3 reads CASSPRALGGTDTQYF. The CDR3 DNA reads TGTGCCAGCTCACCCCGGGCCCTAGGGGGCACAGATACGCAGTATTTT.

The J gene is TRBJ2-2, the V gene TRBV11-2; TRBD2 matches at 8 bases. The junction had 5 bases not matched to a gene; V was cut back by 4 bases and J by 4 bases. Germline assignment: CDR1 SGHAT and CDR2 FQNNGV. The CDR3 runs 15 residues. CDR3 loop: CASSWGTSSTGELFF. For the CDR3, the DNA is TGTGCCAGCAGCTGGGGGACTAGTAGCACCGGGGAGCTGTTTTTT.

In its sample, this clonotype was seen many times. The chain is built from TRBV7-2 and TRBJ2-2; D perhaps matches TRBD2 (6 bases). The CDR3 runs 16 residues. CDR1 and CDR2 (germline): SGHTA, FQGNSA. Trimming removed 4 bases from V and 0 bases from J, with 12 bases in between. The CDR3 spells CASSYQGTANTGELFF. CDR3 bases: TGTGCCAGCAGCTATCAAGGGACTGCGAACACCGGGGAGCTGTTTTTT.

This chain uses TRBV5-1 with TRBJ1-2; weak D call: TRBD1 (5 bases). The germline gives CDR1 SGHRS, CDR2 YFSETQ. This CDR3 spans 15 amino acids. Trimming left V 1 base short and J 2 bases short, with 12 bases between. The CDR3 region is CASSLPPTENYGYTF. Here the CDR3 DNA reads TGCGCCAGCAGCTTGCCACCGACAGAAAACTATGGCTACACCTTC.

In its sample, this clonotype was seen many times. V gene TRBV2 combines with J gene TRBJ2-3, with D tentatively TRBD2 (5 bases). Germline V gene lookup returns CDR1 SNHLY and CDR2 FYNNEI. Trimming pared 3 bases from V and 0 bases from J, leaving 7 bases between. The CDR3 consists of 14 residues. This CDR3 is CASSDGISTDTQYF. Here the CDR3 DNA reads TGTGCCAGCAGTGACGGGATTAGCACAGATACGCAGTATTTT.

This clonotype was counted a few times. The chain has TRBV6-2 or TRBV6-3 and TRBJ2-7, with 7 bases that match TRBD1. The V and J ends lost 5 bases and 3 bases, in that order; junction bases with no gene match: 16. The CDR3 length is 17 residues. Germline V gives CDR1 MNHEY, CDR2 SVGEGT. CDR3: CASSEALKGQIFYEQYF. The CDR3 nucleotides are TGTGCCAGCAGTGAAGCGTTAAAGGGACAGATATTCTACGAGCAGTACTTC.

In its sample, this clonotype was seen many times. The V and J genes are TRBV28 and TRBJ2-3; no definite D call. Per germline, CDR1 MDHEN and CDR2 SYDVKM. The CDR3 contains 13 residues. The V gene lost 6 bases and the J gene lost 3 bases, with 10 bases spanning the gap. CDR3 in amino acids: CASSPISTDTQYF. CDR3 coding DNA: TGTGCCAGCAGCCCGATAAGTACAGATACGCAGTATTTT. Variable domain in full (rest from reference TRBV28 and TRBJ2-3): DVKVTQSSRYLVKRTGEKVFLECVQDMDHENMFWYRQDPGLGLRLIYFSYDVKMKEKGDIPEGYSVSREKKERFSLILESASTNQTSMYLCASSPISTDTQYFGPGTRLTVL.

This clonotype was recorded many times. V usage is TRBV7-9 and J usage is TRBJ2-7; perhaps TRBD2 as D (6 bases). The CDR3 length is 15 residues. Germline CDR1 and CDR2: SEHNR and FQNEAQ (reference sequence). With 0 bases removed from V and 0 bases from J, the gap between germline ends came to 9 bases. In nucleotides, the CDR3 is TGTGCCAGCAGCTTAGCTCTCGGGGGCTCCTACGAGCAGTACTTC. It encodes CASSLALGGSYEQYF. Complete variable domain (other parts from reference TRBV7-9 and TRBJ2-7): DTGVSQNPRHKITKRGQNVTFRCDPISEHNRLYWYRQTLGQGPEFLTYFQNEAQLEKSRLLSDRFSAERPKGSFSTLEIQRTEQGDSAMYLCASSLALGGSYEQYFGPGTRLTVT.

This clonotype was observed a few times. CDR3 sequence: CASSFEGLPPYF. The CDR3 region has the DNA TGTGCCAGCAGCTTTGAGGGGCTCCCTCCGTACTTC. The genes are TRBV7-2 and TRBJ2-7, with D possibly being TRBD1 or TRBD2 (5 bases each). The CDR3 has 12 amino acids. Per the germline V gene, CDR1 is SGHTA and CDR2 is FQGNSA. Trimming cost V 3 bases and J 12 bases, with 15 bases left between them.

This clonotype was detected ten times or more. The V call is TRBV5-1, the J call TRBJ2-3, with D possibly TRBD1 on 6 matching bases. Trimming cost V 0 bases and J 4 bases, with 6 bases left between them. CDR3 length equals 13 residues. CDR1 and CDR2 from the germline V gene are SGHRS and YFSETQ. The CDR3 loop is CASSLDRADTQYF. CDR3 DNA: TGCGCCAGCAGCTTGGACAGGGCAGATACGCAGTATTTT.

This clonotype was counted at least ten times. The chain joins TRBV20-1 to TRBJ2-3; D is uncertain. Per germline, CDR1 DFQATT and CDR2 SNEGSKA (reference sequence). With 5 bases removed from V and 1 base from J, the gap between germline ends came to 13 bases. This CDR3 region has 14 residues. The CDR3 reads CSAGTRKGTDTQYF. Written as DNA, the CDR3 is TGCAGTGCTGGCACCCGGAAAGGCACAGATACGCAGTATTTT.

This clonotype was seen only once. This chain links TRBV25-1 with TRBJ1-2; a weak D match, TRBD1 (6 bases). Germline lookup yields CDR1 MGHDK and CDR2 SYGVNS. V shed 4 bases and J shed 4 bases, with 25 bases lying between them. The CDR3 is 18 amino acids. The DNA of the CDR3 is TGTGCCAGCAGTGGCCGGTGGGACAATTCCTTGACGGGCTATGGCTACACCTTC. It encodes CASSGRWDNSLTGYGYTF.

This clonotype was recorded many times. This rearrangement joins TRBV2 to TRBJ1-2; a weak D match, TRBD1 (5 bases). This CDR3 region has 15 residues. CDR1 is SNHLY and CDR2 is FYNNEI in the germline V gene. The V and J ends lost 2 bases and 2 bases respectively, with 12 bases between them. CDR3 loop: CASSEIGARNYGYTF. The CDR3 nucleotides are TGTGCCAGCAGTGAAATAGGGGCCCGGAACTATGGCTACACCTTC.

This clonotype was seen at least ten times. V usage is TRBV2 and J usage is TRBJ2-5; 8 nucleotides agree with TRBD2. Germline CDR1 reads SNHLY; CDR2 reads FYNNEI. The V gene end was trimmed by 5 bases and the J gene end by 1 base; junction bases not matched to a gene: 18. This CDR3 comprises 19 residues. CDR3 DNA sequence: TGTGCCAGCAGTCAACTAATAGGACTAGCAGGGAGGATCCAAGAGACCCAGTACTTC. Translated: CASSQLIGLAGRIQETQYF.

CDR3 residues: CSVEVDRGSPLHF. The CDR3 DNA follows: TGCAGCGTTGAAGTGGACAGGGGCTCACCCCTCCACTTT. The V gene is TRBV29-1, the J gene TRBJ1-6; 9 bases are a match to TRBD1. The CDR3 runs to 13 residues. Germline lookup yields CDR1 SQVTM and CDR2 ANQGSEA. V lost 1 base and J lost 10; bases outside the gene matches: 2.

In this sample, this clonotype turned up a few times. This rearrangement joins TRBV12-5 to TRBJ1-1; D gene uncertain. The CDR3 is 13 amino acids. The germline V and J ends were trimmed by 1 base and 6 bases, with 9 bases remaining between them. The germline V gene encodes CDR1 LGHNT and CDR2 FRNRAP. Written as DNA, the CDR3 is TGTGCTAGTGGTTTGGAGACGGTGGCTGAAGCTTTCTTT. Its protein product is CASGLETVAEAFF.

This clonotype was seen a handful of times. The chain is built from TRBV19 and TRBJ1-2, with D possibly being TRBD1 (5 bases). This CDR3 spans 14 amino acids. Between the trimmed V and J ends, which lost 7 bases and 2 bases, there was a span of 14 bases. Germline V gives CDR1 LNHDA, CDR2 SQIVND (reference sequence). The CDR3 DNA is TGTGCCAGTACCCCGTGGGGGTCCAACTATGGCTACACCTTC. It codes for CASTPWGSNYGYTF.

This clonotype was counted only a few times. The chain is built from TRBV7-3 and TRBJ1-2; D remains ambiguous. Trimming shortened V by 4 bases and J by 8 bases, and 26 bases separated the two germline ends. Germline values: CDR1 SGHTA, CDR2 FQGTGA. CDR3 length: 17 residues. The CDR3 DNA sequence: TGTGCCAGCAGCTCCGGCGGAGTGGGCCGGAGAGTCGGAGGCTACACCTTC. This gives the protein CASSSGGVGRRVGGYTF.

With respect to this clonotype: Given a much more abundant clone one base away, this may be a read error. The gene calls are TRBV3-1 and TRBJ1-2; unclear D gene. The V and J ends lost 7 bases and 0 bases respectively, with 12 bases between them. CDR1 LGHDT and CDR2 YNNKEL come from the germline V gene (reference sequence). The CDR3 runs to 14 residues. In DNA form, the CDR3 reads TGTGCCAGCATCCCTCCCGGACCTAACTATGGCTACACCTTC. Its protein product is CASIPPGPNYGYTF.

Only a few counts were recorded for this clonotype. The chain recombines TRBV5-1 with TRBJ2-7; D may be TRBD1 (5 bases). CDR3 length equals 14 residues. The germline gives CDR1 SGHRS, CDR2 YFSETQ. V was trimmed by 2 bases and J by 1 base, leaving 10 bases between them. The CDR3 sequence: CASSFLTGSYEQYF. The CDR3, as DNA: TGCGCCAGCAGCTTCCTTACAGGATCCTACGAGCAGTACTTC.

This clonotype came up a few times. The rearrangement uses TRBV18 and TRBJ1-4, with 10 bases fitting TRBD1. V shed 3 bases and J 7 bases; nucleotides not matched to a gene: 5. There are 15 residues in the CDR3. CDR1 is KGHSH, CDR2 LQKENI, per germline. The CDR3 spells CASSPPGTGVEKLFF. Written as DNA, the CDR3 is TGTGCCAGCTCACCGCCCGGGACAGGGGTTGAAAAACTGTTTTTT.

This clonotype was counted many times. V gene TRBV2 combines with J gene TRBJ2-7, with D unclear. The CDR3 is made up of 14 amino acids. CDR1 is SNHLY, CDR2 FYNNEI, per germline. The V and J ends lost 6 bases and 5 bases respectively, with 17 bases between them. The CDR3 spells CASSQYPQTNEQYF. Written as DNA, the CDR3 is TGTGCCAGCAGCCAATACCCTCAGACAAACGAGCAGTACTTC.

This clonotype was seen ten or more times. CDR3 protein: CASAGRRDTGELFF. Written as DNA, the CDR3 is TGTGCCAGCGCGGGGCGGCGCGACACCGGGGAGCTGTTTTTT. The chain links TRBV28 to TRBJ2-2; maybe TRBD2 (6 bases). The CDR3 consists of 14 residues. Trimming left V 8 bases short and J 3 bases short, with 13 bases between. In germline, CDR1 is MDHEN, CDR2 SYDVKM.

The chain employs TRBV5-1 and TRBJ2-1; unclear D gene. The CDR3 spans 16 residues. Trimming shortened V by 4 bases and J by 0 bases, and 14 bases separated the two germline ends. Germline V gene lookup returns CDR1 SGHRS and CDR2 YFSETQ. CDR3 residues: CASSLTIGSSYNEQFF. The CDR3 region has the DNA TGCGCCAGCAGCCTAACTATTGGAAGCTCCTACAATGAGCAGTTCTTC. Together with reference TRBV5-1 and TRBJ2-1, the CDR3 gives the full variable domain: KAGVTQTPRYLIKTRGQQVTLSCSPISGHRSVSWYQQTPGQGLQFLFEYFSETQRNKGNFPGRFSGRQFSNSRSEMNVSTLELGDSALYLCASSLTIGSSYNEQFFGPGTRLTVL.